Listed below are T cell receptor beta chains from one sample, sequenced in a study of OX40 agonist ivuxolimab in advanced cancers. TCRdb's copy holds only in-frame clones and misses some; the assay was immunoSEQ multiplex PCR. The table includes around 77,000 clones, over 75% detected once. The specimen comprised CD4+ or CD8+ T cells sorted from blood, sampled in a trial of the OX40 agonist ivuxolimab. These receptors originate from an adult with an advanced solid tumor such as melanoma, head and neck, liver or kidney cancer. Each CDR3 is given with its conserved first and last residue. D genes are given only for firm matches. Some rows have no size entry. The others give once, few or many, or a class for an expanded clone.

D,V,J,size,DNA,CDR3
NA,TRBV4-1,TRBJ2-2,NA,TGCGCCAGCAGCCAAGTCGACATGGGGGGGGCTTCCGGGGAGCTGTTTTTT,CASSQVDMGGASGELFF
NA,TRBV11-2,TRBJ1-2,NA,TGTGCCAGCAGCCCAGGGTCGGTGGAGGGCAAGACCTTC,CASSPGSVEGKTF
NA,TRBV7-9,TRBJ1-4,few,TGTGCCAGCAGCTTCGGCCCGATCGCAACTAATGAAAAACTGTTTTTT,CASSFGPIATNEKLFF
NA,TRBV9,TRBJ1-4,NA,TGTGCCAGCAGCCGGTCGTTACAGGGAAATGAAAAACTGTTTTTT,CASSRSLQGNEKLFF
NA,TRBV19,TRBJ2-3,NA,TGTGCCAGTAGTATTGGGATTTGGGATACGCAGTATTTT,CASSIGIWDTQYF
NA,TRBV28,TRBJ2-3,NA,TGTGCCAGCAGTTTAGGCAGGAGGGGGCCAGATACGCAGTATTTT,CASSLGRRGPDTQYF
NA,TRBV5-4,TRBJ2-6,NA,TGTGCCAGCAGCCCCGGGGGGCAGGGGCCTCGCTCTGGGGCCAACGTCCTGACTTTC,CASSPGGQGPRSGANVLTF
NA,TRBV7-2,TRBJ1-5,NA,TGTGCCAGCAGCTTAGCGTCGGCAGGCAATCAGCCCCAGCATTTT,CASSLASAGNQPQHF
NA,TRBV29-1,TRBJ1-5,NA,TGCAGCGTTGGTCAGGGAGGGAATCAGCCCCAGCATTTT,CSVGQGGNQPQHF
NA,TRBV4-2,TRBJ1-4,NA,TGTGCCAGCAGCCCCTCTGGAGACAGTAAGAAACTGTTTTTT,CASSPSGDSKKLFF
TRBD2,TRBV27,TRBJ2-3,once,TGTGCCACCCGGGCCCAACTAGCGGGGTTAGATACGCAGTATTTT,CATRAQLAGLDTQYF
NA,TRBV6-1,TRBJ2-7,NA,TGTGCCAGCAGTGAAGAATTGACTGATCAGTACTTC,CASSEELTDQYF
TRBD2,TRBV7-3,TRBJ2-3,NA,TGTGCCAGCAGCCTAGGGACTAGCGGGAGTTCGTCAGATACGCAGTATTTT,CASSLGTSGSSSDTQYF
NA,TRBV28,TRBJ1-2,NA,TGTGCCAGCCGAGACCCAACGTATGGCTACACCTTC,CASRDPTYGYTF
NA,TRBV10-3,TRBJ1-1,once,TGTGCCATCAGTGAGATGGGGCTGGTCACTGAAGCTTTCTTT,CAISEMGLVTEAFF
NA,TRBV19,TRBJ2-3,few,TGTGCCAGTAGTATAGGGGGAGGGAGACAGGGCACAGATACGCAGTATTTT,CASSIGGGRQGTDTQYF
NA,TRBV30,TRBJ1-6,once,TGTGCCTGGAGTGTACTCTCTACCTACGGCGGCAGGAGTTCACCCCTCCACTTT,CAWSVLSTYGGRSSPLHF
NA,TRBV30,TRBJ1-2,NA,TGTGCCTGGAGTGTGGAGGGGACATATGGCTACACCTTC,CAWSVEGTYGYTF
NA,TRBV5-4,TRBJ2-3,NA,TGTGCCAGCAGCTTTCGTGTGGGGGGCACAGATACGCAGTATTTT,CASSFRVGGTDTQYF
NA,TRBV9,TRBJ1-4,NA,TGTGCCAGCAGCGTAGGGCGTGTAGGAAAACTGTTTTTT,CASSVGRVGKLFF
NA,TRBV6-1,TRBJ2-3,NA,TGTGCCAGCAGCGACGGCGGGGGCACAGATACGCAGTATTTT,CASSDGGGTDTQYF
NA,TRBV19,TRBJ2-7,NA,TGTGCCAGTAGCCCCCGAGGAGCGGACACTCGGTGGGAGCAGTACTTC,CASSPRGADTRWEQYF
NA,TRBV7-8,TRBJ2-3,few,TGTGCCAGCAGCTCGCCGCCGAGAATGGGGTTGGATACGCAGTATTTT,CASSSPPRMGLDTQYF
NA,TRBV11-3,TRBJ1-1,NA,TGTGCCAGCAGCTTATCAACCGAAGCTTTCTTT,CASSLSTEAFF
NA,TRBV6-4,TRBJ2-1,NA,TGTGCCAGCAGTGTGGGCGGAGCAGGCTCCTACAATGAGCAGTTCTTC,CASSVGGAGSYNEQFF
TRBD2,TRBV7-3,TRBJ2-5,NA,TGTGCCAGCAGCCCCGGGACTAGGGGTGAGACCCAGTACTTC,CASSPGTRGETQYF
NA,TRBV4-1,TRBJ2-1,once,TGCGCCAGCAGCCTGGGCTCCACCTCCTACAATGAGCAGTTCTTC,CASSLGSTSYNEQFF
NA,TRBV18,TRBJ2-3,NA,TGTGCCAGCTCAGCTAGCACAGATACGCAGTATTTT,CASSASTDTQYF
NA,TRBV19,TRBJ2-3,NA,TGTGCCAGTAGTATTAACCGATTAGCGGACACAGATACGCAGTATTTT,CASSINRLADTDTQYF
NA,TRBV10-3,TRBJ2-7,NA,TGTGCCATCAGCCAGGACACCTACGAGCAGTACTTC,CAISQDTYEQYF
TRBD1,TRBV5-1,TRBJ1-4,NA,TGCGCCAGCAGACCCACGGGAGGGGGCAGGAATGAAAAACTGTTTTTT,CASRPTGGGRNEKLFF
NA,TRBV28,TRBJ1-2,NA,TGTGCCAGCGAGGGGTGGAGTCATAACTATGGCTACACCTTC,CASEGWSHNYGYTF
TRBD1,TRBV19,TRBJ1-3,once,TGTGCCAGTACCCCGGGACAGGGGTATGGAAACACCATATATTTT,CASTPGQGYGNTIYF
NA,TRBV7-6,TRBJ2-6,once,TGTGCCAGCCGCTCTGGGGCCAACGTCCTGACTTTC,CASRSGANVLTF
NA,TRBV5-6,TRBJ1-1,NA,TGTGCCAGCAGCTTGGGGCCGTTCCTTAGGAACACTGAAGCTTTCTTT,CASSLGPFLRNTEAFF
TRBD2,TRBV5-4,TRBJ2-7,few,TGTGCCAGCAGCAGTAGCGGGAGGGCCTTATACGAGCAGTACTTC,CASSSSGRALYEQYF
NA,TRBV5-6,TRBJ1-2,NA,TGTGCCAGCAGCTTGGTAACAGGCCGTGGCTACACCTTC,CASSLVTGRGYTF
NA,TRBV30,TRBJ2-5,few,TGTGCCTGGAGTGTCGTCAAAGAGACCCAGTACTTC,CAWSVVKETQYF
NA,TRBV10-3,TRBJ1-4,NA,TGTGCCATCAGTGAACAGTATAATGAAAAACTGTTTTTT,CAISEQYNEKLFF
NA,TRBV6-5,TRBJ1-1,NA,TGTGCCAGCAGTTCATTCGGCACTGAAGCTTTCTTT,CASSSFGTEAFF
NA,TRBV6-1,TRBJ1-1,few,TGTGCCAGCAGTGCCCTACAGGGCGGGAGGACTGAAGCTTTCTTT,CASSALQGGRTEAFF
NA,TRBV7-9,TRBJ1-3,NA,TGTGCCAGCAGCTTAAACCAGGGAGACACCATATATTTT,CASSLNQGDTIYF
NA,TRBV7-3,TRBJ2-5,once,TGTGCCAGCAGCTCGACAGTCCAAGAGACCCAGTACTTC,CASSSTVQETQYF
TRBD2,TRBV5-5,TRBJ2-3,few,TGTGCCAGCAGCTGGATAGCGGGGGGATCCACAGATACGCAGTATTTT,CASSWIAGGSTDTQYF